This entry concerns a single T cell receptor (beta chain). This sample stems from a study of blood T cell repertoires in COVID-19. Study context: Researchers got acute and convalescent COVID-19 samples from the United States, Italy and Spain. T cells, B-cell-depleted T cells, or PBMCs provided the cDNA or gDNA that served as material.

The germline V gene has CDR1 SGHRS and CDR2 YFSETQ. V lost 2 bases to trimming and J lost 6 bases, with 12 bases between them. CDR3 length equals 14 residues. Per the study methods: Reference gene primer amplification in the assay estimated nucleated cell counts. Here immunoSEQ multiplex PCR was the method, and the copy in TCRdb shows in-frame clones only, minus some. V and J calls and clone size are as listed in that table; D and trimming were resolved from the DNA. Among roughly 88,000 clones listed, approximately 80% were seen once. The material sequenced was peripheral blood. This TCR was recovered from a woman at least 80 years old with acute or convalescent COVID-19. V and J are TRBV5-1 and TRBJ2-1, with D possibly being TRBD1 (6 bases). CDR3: CASSLITGSNEQFF. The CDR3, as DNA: TGCGCCAGCAGCTTAATAACAGGGTCCAATGAGCAGTTCTTC.